The next 20 T cell receptor delta chains were all read from a single sample in a study of gamma-delta chains in newborns, infants, children. TCRdb re-called clones from the reads using CATT. The sample yields thousands of delta-chain clones, 0.6% to 0.7% seen once. Sequencing was performed on blood. The receptors here all came from a child who was a newborn, infant or young child, either healthy, febrile or measles-vaccinated (not recorded which).

This clone was counted between two and nine times. The TCRdb protein comes from a much larger clone and disagrees with this DNA's translation at residue 6, likely due to a read error; the protein given here is derived from the DNA. The chain couples TRDV2 to TRDJ3, with TRDD3 identical over 7 bases. The CDR3 extends over 18 amino acids. The V segment lost 4 bases and the J segment 0 bases; nucleotides outside the gene matches: 8. Germline V gives CDR1 GEAIGNYY, CDR2 EKD. CDR3 nucleotides: TGTGCCTGTGAAGAACAGGGGGATTCCTCCTGGGACACCCGACAGATGTTTTTC. It yields the protein CACEEQGDSSWDTRQMFF.

In the case of this clone: A far more abundant clone sits one base away, making this likely a read error. The same CDR3 arises from other DNA sequences in this sample as well. The J gene is TRDJ2, the V gene TRDV2; 11 bases align to TRDD3. V shed 4 bases, J shed 8 bases, and the junction held 5 bases outside the gene matches. The CDR3 has 14 amino acids. The germline CDR1 and CDR2 sequences are GEAIGNYY and EKD. This CDR3 is CACDSLGDTAQLFF. CDR3 in DNA: TGTGCCTGTGATTCATTGGGGGATACGGCACAACTCTTCTTT.

This clone was counted a few times. This likely stems from a read error, as it lies one base from a far larger clone. The V and J genes are TRDV2 and TRDJ2; 11 bases fit TRDD3. This CDR3 has 19 residues. V was clipped by 3 bases and J by 0 bases; unmatched bases: 11. CDR1 GEAIGNYY and CDR2 EKD come from the germline V gene. The CDR3 region has the DNA TGTGCCTGTGACGCCGTAATGGGGGATACGATTGCTTTGACAGCACAACTCTTCTTT. Translating it yields CACDAVMGDTIALTAQLFF.

Points on this clone: TCRdb records a much larger clone's protein for this DNA, with a difference at residue 10 that likely arises from a read error; the protein given is the translation of the DNA. The chain joins TRDV2 to TRDJ3; 8 nucleotides line up with TRDD3. The V segment lost 0 bases and the J segment 6 bases; nucleotides outside the gene matches: 6. The CDR3 extends over 17 amino acids. Looked up from germline, CDR1 is GEAIGNYY and CDR2 is EKD. CDR3 coding DNA: TGTGCCTGTGACACCTGGGGGATCACCTTGGACACCCGACAGATGTTTTTC. It specifies CACDTWGITLDTRQMFF.

The table lists this clone with a few counts. The TCRdb protein comes from a much larger clone and disagrees with this DNA's translation at residue 15, likely due to a read error; the protein given here is derived from the DNA. The chain uses TRDV2 and TRDJ3; 8 bases match TRDD3. CDR3 length: 18 residues. CDR1 and CDR2 from the germline V gene are GEAIGNYY and EKD. CDR3 loop: CACDTGGFSSWDTRHMFF. DNA of the CDR3: TGTGCCTGTGACACTGGGGGATTTAGCTCCTGGGACACCCGACATATGTTTTTC.

A note on this clone: It differs at one base from a far larger clone, so likely a read error. The chain employs TRDV2 and TRDJ3; weak D call: TRDD3 (6 bases). The CDR3 spans 19 residues. The germline gives CDR1 GEAIGNYY, CDR2 EKD. Here the CDR3 DNA reads TGTGCCTGTGACACCGTTGGGGGCCGCCGCTCCTGGGGCACCCGACAGATGTTTTTC. It is translated as CACDTVGGRRSWGTRQMFF.

The table lists this clone with a few counts. The protein given by TCRdb reflects a much larger clone and differs at residue 5 from this DNA's translation, likely from a read error; the protein shown is the DNA's translation. This chain uses TRDV2 with TRDJ1, with 8 bases identical to TRDD3. Trimming cost V 3 bases and J 0 bases; bases outside gene matches: 17. The CDR3 is 19 amino acids. Germline V gene lookup returns CDR1 GEAIGNYY and CDR2 EKD. CDR3 DNA: TGTGCCTGTGACGTCGTCACTGGGGGTTTTCCCTCCTACACCGATAAACTCATCTTT. It is translated as CACDVVTGGFPSYTDKLIF.

Concerning this clone: The TCRdb record carries a much larger clone's protein, which differs from this DNA's translation at residue 7; a read error is the likely cause, and the protein listed here is the DNA translation. The gene calls are TRDV2 and TRDJ2, with D possibly being TRDD3 (5 bases). Germline CDR1 GEAIGNYY, CDR2 EKD. This CDR3 has 13 residues. Deletions cut 0 bases from V and 7 bases from J, with 8 bases between. CDR3 nucleotides: TGTGCCTGTGACACCGGGATGCAAGCACAACTCTTCTTT. Translated: CACDTGMQAQLFF.

With respect to this clone: A clone one base away is much larger, so this may be a read error. The same CDR3 is also encoded by other DNA sequences in this sample. The V call is TRDV2, the J call TRDJ3, with TRDD3 identical over 8 bases. The CDR3 is 19 amino acids. The germline V gene encodes CDR1 GEAIGNYY and CDR2 EKD. Written as DNA, the CDR3 is TGTGCCTGTGACACCGTGAAGACTGGGGATACCTGGGACACCCGGCAGATGTTTTTC. Translated, it gives CACDTVKTGDTWDTRQMFF.

With respect to this clone: TCRdb records a much larger clone's protein for this DNA, with a difference at residue 3 that likely arises from a read error; the protein given is the translation of the DNA. V and J are TRDV2 and TRDJ3, with D unresolved. CDR1 and CDR2 (germline): GEAIGNYY, EKD. The CDR3 totals 18 residues. CDR3 DNA sequence: TGTGCCCGTGACACCGGGTACGTGAGCTCCTGGGACACCCGACAGATGTTTTTC. The encoded protein is CARDTGYVSSWDTRQMFF.

This clone is labeled as medium-sized. This chain links TRDV2 with TRDJ3; 13 bases agree with TRDD3. J was trimmed by 0 bases and V by 3 bases; bases with no gene match: 10. Germline CDR1 is GEAIGNYY and CDR2 is EKD. The CDR3 has 21 residues. CDR3 sequence (DNA): TGTGCCTGTGACCCCGCCGTACTGGGGGATACGAGCTCCTGGGACACCCGACAGATGTTTTTC. Its translation is CACDPAVLGDTSSWDTRQMFF.

This clone is judged large. The same CDR3 is also encoded by other DNA sequences in this sample. V usage is TRDV2 and J usage is TRDJ2; 10 bases match TRDD3. The V gene's germline CDR1 is GEAIGNYY and CDR2 EKD. The CDR3 runs 14 residues. The V and J ends lost 2 bases and 5 bases, in that order; junction bases with no gene match: 1. The DNA of the CDR3 is TGTGCCTGTGACAAACTGGGGGATACAGCACAACTCTTCTTT. This translates into CACDKLGDTAQLFF.

This clone was detected a few times. TCRdb pairs this DNA with a much larger clone's protein that differs at residue 12, likely a read error; the protein shown was translated from the DNA. This sequence joins TRDV2 and TRDJ3, with 9 bases fitting TRDD3. This CDR3 has 18 residues. Looked up from germline, CDR1 is GEAIGNYY and CDR2 is EKD. CDR3 protein: CACDVLGESSWNTRQMFF. The CDR3 DNA reads TGTGCCTGTGACGTACTGGGGGAAAGCTCCTGGAACACCCGACAGATGTTTTTC.

This clone was picked up many times. A far larger clone is one nucleotide away, so this likely arose from a read error. Other DNA sequences within the sample encode an identical CDR3. The chain couples TRDV2 to TRDJ2; 10 bases line up with TRDD3. CDR1 and CDR2 from the germline V gene are GEAIGNYY and EKD. This CDR3 region has 15 residues. The CDR3 DNA follows: TGTGCCTGTGACGTACTGGGGGATTTGACGGCACAACTCTTCTTT. It yields the protein CACDVLGDLTAQLFF.

By its share, this clone is medium-sized. A junction boundary mismatches the germline segment, possibly from a read error. At the DNA level, this CDR3 is encoded by other sequences in the same sample as well. The chain employs TRDV1 and TRDJ1; D may be TRDD2 (5 bases). Germline V lookup: CDR1 TSWWSYY, CDR2 QGS. This CDR3 comprises 16 residues. CDR3 loop: CALGKLSSLGTDKLIF. The CDR3 DNA reads as TGTGCTCTTGGGAAACTTTCTTCCCTCGGCACCGATAAACTCATCTTT.

This clone has a handful of counts. A junction end diverges from the germline sequence, so it may reflect a read error. The chain couples TRDV2 to TRDJ2; 8 bases map to TRDD3. This CDR3 spans 15 amino acids. Germline V gene sequence: CDR1 GEAIGNYY, CDR2 EKD. The CDR3 sequence is CACDTLGAMTAQLFF. CDR3 in DNA: TGTGCCTGTGACACACTGGGGGCTATGACAGCACAGCTCTTCTTT.

There are a few counts of this clone. A clone one base away is much larger, so this may be a read error. This specimen includes other DNA sequences encoding the same CDR3. The chain links TRDV2 to TRDJ3, with TRDD3 identical over 11 bases. The ends lost 5 bases at V and 0 bases at J; junction bases unmatched: 5. CDR3 length equals 18 residues. The germline gives CDR1 GEAIGNYY, CDR2 EKD. The CDR3 DNA reads as TGTGCCTGTGGCATACTGGGGGATAGCTCCTGGGACACCCGACAGATGTTTTTC. This sequence encodes CACGILGDSSWDTRQMFF.

This clone has more than one count but fewer than ten. A far bigger clonotype differs at one base, so this is likely a read error. Other DNA sequences in this specimen translate into the identical CDR3. This chain uses TRDV2 with TRDJ3, with TRDD3 matching over 10 bases. Germline assignment: CDR1 GEAIGNYY and CDR2 EKD. This CDR3 has 19 residues. V trimming: 1 base; J trimming: 0 bases; junction bases outside the gene matches: 5. Here the CDR3 reads CACDTVAGGYSWDTRQMFF. In DNA, the CDR3 is TGTGCCTGTGACACAGTTGCTGGGGGATACTCCTGGGACACCCGACAGATGTTTTTC.

This clone is medium-sized by share. This sequence joins TRDV2 and TRDJ3, with TRDD3 matching over 11 bases. V shed 3 bases and J 2 bases; nucleotides not matched to a gene: 2. Germline V gene sequence: CDR1 GEAIGNYY, CDR2 EKD. This CDR3 is built from 17 residues. The CDR3 spells CACDVLGDTWDTRQMFF. CDR3 in DNA: TGTGCCTGTGACGTACTGGGGGATACCTGGGACACCCGACAGATGTTTTTC.

Only a few counts were recorded for this clone. This probably arose from a read error, given a far larger clone one base away. CDR3 protein: CACDTGSTGEYFSWDTRQMFF. CDR3 nucleotide sequence: TGTGCCTGTGACACCGGCTCTACTGGGGAATACTTCTCCTGGGACACCCGACAGATGTTTTTC. The chain carries TRDV2 and TRDJ3; 7 bases map to TRDD3. The length of the CDR3 is 21 residues. Trimming removed 0 bases from V and 0 bases from J; junction bases left unmatched: 13. Germline V gene sequence: CDR1 GEAIGNYY, CDR2 EKD.